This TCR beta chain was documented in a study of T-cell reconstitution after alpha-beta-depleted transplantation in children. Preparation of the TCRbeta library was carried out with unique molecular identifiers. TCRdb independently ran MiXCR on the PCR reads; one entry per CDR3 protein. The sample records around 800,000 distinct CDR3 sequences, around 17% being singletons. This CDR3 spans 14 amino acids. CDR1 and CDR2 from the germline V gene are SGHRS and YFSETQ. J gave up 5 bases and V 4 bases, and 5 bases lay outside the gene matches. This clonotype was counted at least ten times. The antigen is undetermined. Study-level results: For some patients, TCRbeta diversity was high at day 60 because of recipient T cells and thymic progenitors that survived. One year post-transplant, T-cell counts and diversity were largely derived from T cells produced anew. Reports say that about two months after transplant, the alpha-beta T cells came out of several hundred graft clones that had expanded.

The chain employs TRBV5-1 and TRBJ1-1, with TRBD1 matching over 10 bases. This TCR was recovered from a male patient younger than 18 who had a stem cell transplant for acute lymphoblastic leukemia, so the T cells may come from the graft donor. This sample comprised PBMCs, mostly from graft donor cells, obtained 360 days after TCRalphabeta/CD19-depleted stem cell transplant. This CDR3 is CASSTGQGWTEAFF. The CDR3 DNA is TGCGCCAGCAGCACGGGACAGGGGTGGACTGAAGCTTTCTTT.